The 9 T cell receptor beta chains below come from one sample, sequenced in a study of shared clonotypes between healthy human individuals. Sequenced by immunoSEQ multiplex PCR; TCRdb stores in-frame clones only, minus some. Of 1,400,000 or so clones detected, about 98.5% appear once; the ten largest clones hold 0.36%. Sequencing used naive CD4+ T cells sorted from blood. Subset: CD45RA+ positively selected. These receptors all come from a man aged 25-45 years in good health.

Points on this clone: At the DNA level, this CDR3 is encoded by other sequences in the same sample as well. J is TRBJ2-5 and V is TRBV6-5, with TRBD1 identical over 10 bases. The germline CDR1 and CDR2 sequences are MNHEY and SVGAGI. Losses at the gene ends were 0 bases for V and 4 bases for J; bases not matched to a gene: 2. This CDR3 has 15 residues. The CDR3: CASSYSRTGGETQYF. CDR3 nucleotide sequence: TGTGCCAGCAGTTACTCGAGGACAGGGGGAGAGACCCAGTACTTC.

This chain connects TRBV7-9 to TRBJ2-2; 11 nucleotides match TRBD1. The V gene end was trimmed by 5 bases and the J gene end by 5 bases; junction bases not matched to a gene: 7. CDR1 is SEHNR, CDR2 FQNEAQ, per germline (reference sequence). CDR3 size: 16 residues. In DNA, the CDR3 is TGTGCCAGCAGCGTTCCGGGACAGGGGGTGACCGGGGAGCTGTTTTTT. Protein: CASSVPGQGVTGELFF.

This clone showed up just once. V usage is TRBV6-1 and J usage is TRBJ2-5; D uncertain. This CDR3 comprises 12 residues. The ends were cut back, 2 bases at V and 6 bases at J, with 7 bases in the middle. Germline CDR1 MNHNS, CDR2 SASEGT. The CDR3 region has the DNA TGTGCCAGCAGTGAACAACTACAGACCCAGTACTTC. This translates into CASSEQLQTQYF.

The chain combines TRBV28 with TRBJ1-5; D is undetermined. Germline values: CDR1 MDHEN, CDR2 SYDVKM. V lost 7 bases and J 3 bases, leaving 16 bases between the germline ends. CDR3 length equals 15 residues. The CDR3 here is CASTRSGPNNQPQHF. DNA of the CDR3: TGTGCCAGCACCCGGTCGGGCCCTAACAATCAGCCCCAGCATTTT.

The chain employs TRBV10-3 and TRBJ2-1; tentative D call: TRBD1 (5 bases). The CDR3 runs to 13 residues. Germline-derived CDR1 and CDR2 are ENHRY and SYGVKD. The V and J ends lost 4 bases and 4 bases respectively, with 8 bases between them. For the CDR3, the DNA is TGTGCCATCAGTGGGCAGGGTTACAATGAGCAGTTCTTC. This translates into CAISGQGYNEQFF.

This rearrangement joins TRBV29-1 to TRBJ2-5; weak D call: TRBD1 (5 bases). The length of the CDR3 is 12 residues. CDR1 and CDR2 (germline): SQVTM, ANQGSEA. Trimming pared 8 bases from V and 4 bases from J, leaving 14 bases between. DNA for the CDR3: TGCAGCCACCAAAGGGGTACAGAGACCCAGTACTTC. Protein sequence: CSHQRGTETQYF.

J is TRBJ1-2 and V is TRBV18; D unclear. The CDR3 spans 16 residues. The V end lost 3 bases, the J end lost 1 base, and 15 bases lay between the germline ends. In germline, CDR1 is KGHSH, CDR2 LQKENI. Written as DNA, the CDR3 is TGTGCCAGCTCACCGGTAGGGCAGAACATTAACTATGGCTACACCTTC. It specifies CASSPVGQNINYGYTF. Supplemented by reference TRBV18 and TRBJ1-2, the full variable domain reads NAGVMQNPRHLVRRRGQEARLRCSPMKGHSHVYWYRQLPEEGLKFMVYLQKENIIDESGMPKERFSAEFPKEGPSILRIQQVVRGDSAAYFCASSPVGQNINYGYTFGSGTRLTVV.

Comments on this clone: Other nucleotide sequences in the sample specify the same CDR3. The rearrangement uses TRBV27 and TRBJ1-4; maybe TRBD1 (5 bases). Germline lookup yields CDR1 MNHEY and CDR2 SMNVEV (reference sequence). V was trimmed by 3 bases and J by 2 bases, leaving 7 bases between them. CDR3 length: 14 amino acids. CDR3 protein: CASSFQGTNEKLFF. CDR3 bases: TGTGCCAGCAGTTTTCAGGGTACTAATGAAAAACTGTTTTTT.

This clone was counted a single time. The rearrangement uses TRBV5-6 and TRBJ2-1, with TRBD1 as a possible D gene (7 bases). Germline CDR1 and CDR2: SGHDT and YYEEEE. V lost 0 bases and J lost 6, with 13 bases in between. The CDR3 runs 15 residues. The CDR3 spells CASSLDRGGGNEQFF. The DNA of the CDR3 is TGTGCCAGCAGCTTGGACAGGGGAGGTGGCAATGAGCAGTTCTTC.